The entry below describes one T cell receptor beta chain. Its antigen specificity is not known. Per-base qualities were not stored, and no clone one base away is much larger. TCRbeta CDR3 regions were amplified from genomic DNA by means of the immunoSEQ Assay, a bias-controlled multiplex PCR. The study's own analysis went as follows. The number of nucleated cells in each sample was estimated from the amplification of reference gene primers within the assay. Sequence reads were collapsed and filtered to measure the absolute abundance of every unique TCRbeta CDR3 rearrangement. For each sample, productive Simpson clonality was calculated as the square root of Simpson's diversity index over productive rearrangements. Held by TCRdb, this immuneACCESS table contains in-frame sequences only and omits some clones. Under half of the omission traces to an unresolved V gene where checked; the cause of the rest is unknown. Clone size and V and J calls were adopted from that table, with D and trimming inferred from the DNA. Present in this sample are 250,000 to 350,000 clones, around 86% of which were seen just once. Clones ranked in the top ten supply around 2.1% of the sample.

This sample is part of a study of blood T cell repertoires in COVID-19 (dated by TCRdb to the early 2020s). Describing the broader study: Samples from collaborators originated in the United States, Italy and Spain and spanned both the acute and convalescent phases of COVID-19. The material from the prospective study consisted of cDNA or gDNA derived from T cells, B-cell-depleted T cells, or PBMCs. The dataset comprised deeply sampled blood TCRbeta repertoires from subjects exposed to, actively infected with, or recovered from COVID-19. A freely available public database, intended as a resource for researchers studying the immune response to SARS-CoV-2, is where the repertoires were released. The samples were drawn from two sources: the first 160 participants of the ongoing ImmuneRACE study, and 950 to 1,500 subjects contributed by 6 global collaborators. Sample metadata almost always included a de-identified subject ID, COVID-19 status, age in years and sex. Where available, HLA class I and class II types were taken from metadata supplied by the sample provider and were not determined by assay-based typing. Overall study outcomes, separate from this receptor: How much clinical and demographic metadata was included differed by source and by participant, and the metadata was provided uncurated.

Samples from volunteer blood donors who had recovered from COVID-19 were contributed by a second Seattle source. The collaborating institutions used their own protocols to collect whole blood in K2EDTA tubes. For TCRbeta analysis, collaborators shipped samples as frozen whole blood, isolated PBMCs, or DNA extracted from either of those sample types. As encoded in the germline V gene, CDR1 is SGHAT while CDR2 is FQNNGV. The CDR3 starts with the cysteine, ends with the phenylalanine, and has 13 residues. The DNA shown is the 39-base CDR3, in frame from base 1. Trimming takes 6 bases off V and 4 bases off J; junction bases not matched to a gene: 4.

The sample was peripheral blood. This receptor was taken from a woman aged 30 to 39 who had recovered from COVID-19. The rearranged segments are TRBV11-2 and TRBJ1-1; 8 junctional bases match TRBD1. CDR3 sequence: CASSLTGVTEAFF. The DNA sequence reads TGTGCCAGCAGTCTGACAGGGGTCACTGAAGCTTTCTTT.